This TCR beta chain was profiled in a study of cytomegalovirus exposure and HLA in healthy donors. Whole-study context: Unique TCR beta sequences numbering approximately 100 million came from 150 million to 200 million T cells in an earlier analysis. Early release data held 85 million or so unique TCRs from HLA-typed donors. Among approximately 390 genotyped donors, more than 65% fell in the Caucasian-associated ancestry cluster.

Findings and caveats of the study: Cytomegalovirus status was reportedly diagnosed by the classifier with high sensitivity and specificity.

It was with 60 Vbeta and 13 Jbeta primers that the PCR ran. TCRdb keeps only in-frame clones here, not all; method: immunoSEQ multiplex PCR. The sample table sets out roughly 200,000 clones. The junction had 3 bases not matched to a gene; V was cut back by 10 bases and J by 4 bases. Germline CDR1 and CDR2: LNHDA and SQIVND (reference sequence). This CDR3 is 11 amino acids long. Concerning this clone itself: Its antigen is as yet unknown.

The V and J genes are TRBV19 and TRBJ1-2; 7 bases are a match to TRBD1. The sequence came from a man aged 25-45 years in good health and CMV-seronegative. Sequencing input: PBMCs. CDR3: CAIQGGYGYTF. Here the CDR3 DNA reads TGTGCCATCCAGGGGGGCTATGGCTACACCTTC.